This T cell receptor beta chain came from a study of control samples from healthy donors and cancer patients. Sequencing used immunoSEQ multiplex PCR; TCRdb keeps in-frame clones, though not all of them. Of approximately 70,000 clones listed, roughly nine tenths are singletons. Trimming removed 0 bases at V and 6 bases at J, with 18 bases between. This CDR3 contains 18 residues. Per the germline V gene, CDR1 is MGHRA and CDR2 is YSYEKL. V gene TRBV4-1 combines with J gene TRBJ1-6; D is possibly TRBD1 (5 bases). The sequence was collected from a man in his 60s with lung cancer. Sequences were obtained from PBMCs. The CDR3 DNA follows: TGCGCCAGCAGCCAAGATAAAGGCCTCATTGGGGGTAATTCACCCCTCCACTTT. Its protein product is CASSQDKGLIGGNSPLHF.